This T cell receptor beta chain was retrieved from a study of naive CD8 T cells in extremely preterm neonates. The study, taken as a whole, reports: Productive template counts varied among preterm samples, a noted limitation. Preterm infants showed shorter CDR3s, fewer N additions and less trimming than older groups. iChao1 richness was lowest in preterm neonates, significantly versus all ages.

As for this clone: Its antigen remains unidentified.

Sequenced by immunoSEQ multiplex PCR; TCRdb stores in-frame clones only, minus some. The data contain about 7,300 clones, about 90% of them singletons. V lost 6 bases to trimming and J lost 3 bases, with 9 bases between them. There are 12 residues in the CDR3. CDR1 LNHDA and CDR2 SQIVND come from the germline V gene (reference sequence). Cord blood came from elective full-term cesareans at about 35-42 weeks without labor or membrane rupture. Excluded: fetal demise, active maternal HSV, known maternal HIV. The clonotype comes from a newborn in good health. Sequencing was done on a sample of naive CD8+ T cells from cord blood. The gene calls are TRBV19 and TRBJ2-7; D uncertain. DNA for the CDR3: TGTGCCAGTAGGGGCCACCTCTACGAGCAGTACTTC. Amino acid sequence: CASRGHLYEQYF.